One and the same sample provided the 5 T cell receptor beta chains below, sequenced in a study of blood T cell repertoires in COVID-19. Assay: immunoSEQ multiplex PCR; the TCRdb copy retains only in-frame clones and omits some. The sample comprises approximately 150,000 clones, roughly 86% of which are singletons, and less than 0.95% rests with the top ten. Sequenced input: peripheral blood. These receptors were collected from a woman aged 45-65 years with acute or convalescent COVID-19.

The chain employs TRBV18 and TRBJ2-7; weak D call: TRBD2 (5 bases). V shed 4 bases and J shed 3 bases, with 7 bases lying between them. Germline V gene data show CDR1 as KGHSH and CDR2 as LQKENI. The CDR3 covers 12 residues. This CDR3 reads CASSLGLYEQYF. CDR3 bases: TGTGCCAGCTCACTCGGACTCTACGAGCAGTACTTC.

The CDR3 coding sequence is TGTGCCTGGGACCGCGGGGGAGCTGGGGCCAACGTCCTGACTTTC. It encodes CAWDRGGAGANVLTF. The chain joins TRBV30 to TRBJ2-6, with 7 bases matching TRBD2. V dropped 5 bases and J dropped 2; count of bases not matched to a gene: 6. The germline V gene has CDR1 GTSNPN and CDR2 SVGIG (reference sequence). This CDR3 spans 15 amino acids.

With respect to this clone: The same CDR3 arises from other DNA sequences in this sample as well. CDR3 region: CASSIRGDTQYF. The CDR3 DNA reads TGTGCCAGTAGTATTAGGGGGGATACGCAGTATTTT. The chain carries TRBV19 and TRBJ2-3; perhaps TRBD1 as D (6 bases). V lost 3 bases to trimming and J lost 6 bases, with 7 bases between them. Germline CDR1 reads LNHDA; CDR2 reads SQIVND (reference sequence). The CDR3 contains 12 residues.

This clone was detected a few times. V and J are TRBV10-3 and TRBJ1-5; 7 bases line up with TRBD1. Losses at the gene ends were 4 bases for V and 3 bases for J; bases not matched to a gene: 12. Looked up from germline, CDR1 is ENHRY and CDR2 is SYGVKD. The CDR3 spans 17 residues. The CDR3 loop is CAISGAPGGSDNQPQHF. The CDR3 DNA reads TGTGCCATCAGTGGTGCTCCAGGGGGATCTGACAATCAGCCCCAGCATTTT.

The chain couples TRBV28 to TRBJ1-1, with 7 bases aligning to TRBD1. V shed 5 bases and J 7 bases; nucleotides not matched to a gene: 4. This CDR3 has 12 amino acids. The germline CDR1 and CDR2 sequences are MDHEN and SYDVKM. Written as DNA, the CDR3 is TGTGCCAGCAGTACCCGACAGGGTGAAGCTTTCTTT. This codes for CASSTRQGEAFF.